This T cell receptor beta chain came from a study of lymphopenia after photon versus proton radiotherapy. Using immunoSEQ multiplex PCR, the repertoire was profiled, and TCRdb retains in-frame clones only, with some absent. The data show tens of thousands of clones, about 87% seen once. Whole-study results and caveats: Proton therapy kept repertoires fairly stable, unlike photons, which gained effector/memory cells.

The length of the CDR3 is 15 residues. V lost 1 base to trimming and J lost 2 bases, with 9 bases between them. Germline V CDR1 and CDR2: SEHNR, FQNEAQ (reference sequence). This clone was picked up a small number of times. Its target is not known. The sequence was obtained from an elderly man with esophageal cancer. The specimen comprised peripheral blood, sampled from a patient treated with proton-based radiotherapy. The chain uses TRBV7-9 and TRBJ2-1; tentative D call: TRBD1 (6 bases). The CDR3 region is CASSLVKGAYNEQFF. For the CDR3, the DNA is TGTGCCAGCAGCTTAGTGAAGGGGGCCTACAATGAGCAGTTCTTC.